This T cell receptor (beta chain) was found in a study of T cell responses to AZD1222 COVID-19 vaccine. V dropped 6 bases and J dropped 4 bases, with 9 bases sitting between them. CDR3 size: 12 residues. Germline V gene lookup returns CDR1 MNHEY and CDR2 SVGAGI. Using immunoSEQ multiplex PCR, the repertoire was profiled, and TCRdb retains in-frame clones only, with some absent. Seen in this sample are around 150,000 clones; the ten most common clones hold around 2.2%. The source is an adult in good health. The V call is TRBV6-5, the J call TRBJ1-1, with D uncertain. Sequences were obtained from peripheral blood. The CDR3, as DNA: TGTGCCAGCAGGAATCCGGCCACTGAAGCTTTCTTT. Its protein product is CASRNPATEAFF.